This T cell receptor beta chain was obtained from a study of a mutant IDH1 vaccine in newly diagnosed glioma. Whole-study context: Commencement of vaccination occurred 4-6 weeks following radiotherapy alone, or concurrently with temozolomide cycles.

Profiled with immunoSEQ multiplex PCR; TCRdb holds only in-frame clones, not every one. This sample has about 65,000 clones, with roughly 76% found just once. Time point: week 35, safety follow-up. The vaccine gave 300 ug of a 20-mer mutant IDH1 peptide subcutaneously per dose. This CDR3 is 16 amino acids long. Germline CDR1 LNHDA, CDR2 SQIVND (reference sequence). J gave up 8 bases and V 3 bases, and 12 bases lay outside the gene matches. Details on this clone: The antigen is undetermined.

The input for sequencing was PBMCs, taken from a glioma patient whose treatment included an IDH1 peptide vaccine. This sequence originates from a man aged 35-49 years with glioma. This rearrangement joins TRBV19 to TRBJ1-4; 7 bases line up with TRBD1. CDR3 in DNA: TGTGCCAGTAGTATCCTACAGGGGTTGGGAACCGAAAAACTGTTTTTT. This sequence encodes CASSILQGLGTEKLFF.